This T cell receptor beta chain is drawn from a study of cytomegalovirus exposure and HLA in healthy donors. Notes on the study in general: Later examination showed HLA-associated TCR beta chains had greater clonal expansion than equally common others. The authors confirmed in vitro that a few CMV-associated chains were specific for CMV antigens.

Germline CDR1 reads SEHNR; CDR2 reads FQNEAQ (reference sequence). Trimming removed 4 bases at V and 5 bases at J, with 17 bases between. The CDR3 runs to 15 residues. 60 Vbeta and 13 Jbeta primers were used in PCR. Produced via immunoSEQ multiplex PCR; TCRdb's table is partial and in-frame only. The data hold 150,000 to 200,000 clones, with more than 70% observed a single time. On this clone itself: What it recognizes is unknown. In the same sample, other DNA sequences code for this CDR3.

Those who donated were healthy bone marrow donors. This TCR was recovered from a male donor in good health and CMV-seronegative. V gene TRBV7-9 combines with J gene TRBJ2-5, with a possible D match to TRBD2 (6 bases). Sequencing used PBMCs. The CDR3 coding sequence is TGTGCCAGCAGCTCCGGTATGGGACTCGGGGAGACCCAGTACTTC. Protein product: CASSSGMGLGETQYF. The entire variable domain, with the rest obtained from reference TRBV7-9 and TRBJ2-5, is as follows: DTGVSQNPRHKITKRGQNVTFRCDPISEHNRLYWYRQTLGQGPEFLTYFQNEAQLEKSRLLSDRFSAERPKGSFSTLEIQRTEQGDSAMYLCASSSGMGLGETQYFGPGTRLLVL.